Described below is a single T cell receptor beta chain sequence and its context. The junction departs from the called germline gene at one end, perhaps through a read error. The data belong to a study of circulating CD8 cells and anti-PD-1 response in melanoma. From live CD3+CD8+TCRalphabeta+ cells, four PD-1 and/or TIGIT subsets were sorted. Germline lookup yields CDR1 MNHEY and CDR2 SMNVEV (reference sequence). The CDR3 is 14 amino acids. TCR libraries were prepared from roughly 15 ng of total RNA with the QIAseq Immune Repertoire TCR panel. TCRdb reprocessed the reads with MiXCR, giving one entry per CDR3 protein. The sample lists hundreds of distinct CDR3 sequences; approximately 15% were seen once.

The chain couples TRBV27 to TRBJ1-1, with D uncertain. Material: CD8+ T cells from PBMCs, obtained at baseline or after one month of anti-PD-1 therapy (not recorded which). This TCR derives from a human donor with melanoma. CDR3 nucleotide sequence: TGTGCCAGTCAAGGGCTCACTATGAACACCGAAGCTTTCTTT. Translated: CASQGLTMNTEAFF.